The text below deals with one T cell receptor (beta chain). Its matching antigen is unknown. The sample comes from a study of post-analysis software for immune sequencing data. Findings and limits, study-wide: Compared with controls, patients had more of roughly five TRBV segments, including TRBV5-6, TRBV5-1 and TRBV20-1.

The CDR3 contains 13 residues. Trimming removed 8 bases from V and 3 bases from J, with 10 bases in between. TCR beta cDNA libraries included unique molecular identifiers. TCRdb re-derived calls from the PCR reads in MiXCR, one entry per CDR3 protein. The data show around 190,000 distinct CDR3 sequences, with approximately 30% seen just once and around 3.7% held by the top ten. The source is a girl aged 2-17 years with multiple sclerosis. The specimen sequenced was blood. The chain couples TRBV12-3 or TRBV12-4 to TRBJ2-2, with D possibly TRBD2 on 5 matching bases. CDR3 residues: CASRGTDTGELFF. CDR3 coding DNA: TGTGCCAGCCGGGGTACGGACACCGGGGAGCTGTTTTTT.